The rows below give T cell receptor beta chains drawn from one sample of a study of neurological immune-mediated disorders. TCRdb re-called the 5' RACE reads through MiXCR, storing one row per CDR3 protein. This sample yields around 97,000 distinct CDR3 sequences, of which about a tenth are seen a single time; about 3% belongs to the top ten. The source material was PBMCs. The source of these receptors is a female donor with HTLV-1-associated myelopathy (HAM/TSP). Both conserved end residues are part of each CDR3. A D gene is named only where the DNA matches it firmly. For some rows the clone size is stated as once, few or many, or as a class when expanded; others skip it.

V,size,D,J,DNA,CDR3
TRBV25-1,many,NA,TRBJ2-5,TGTGCCAGCAGTGTGGGCAGGGGGGGAGAGACCCAGTACTTC,CASSVGRGGETQYF
TRBV5-6,many,NA,TRBJ1-1,TGTGCCAGCAGCTTGGTTGGGACTGAAGCTTTCTTT,CASSLVGTEAFF
TRBV6-1,many,NA,TRBJ1-6,TGTGCCAGCAGTGAGACGTATTCTTCACCCCTCCACTTT,CASSETYSSPLHF
TRBV3-1,many,TRBD1,TRBJ2-2,TGTGCCAGCAGCCAAGGTCGGACAGGGGTTACCGGGGAGCTGTTTTTT,CASSQGRTGVTGELFF
TRBV20-1,many,TRBD2,TRBJ2-1,TGCAGTGCAATGTGGACTAGCGGGGGGTCGGGTAACAATGAGCAGTTCTTC,CSAMWTSGGSGNNEQFF
TRBV18,NA,TRBD2,TRBJ2-1,TGTGCCAGCTCACCTAAAGTACCGGGACTAGCGGGGAGGAATGAGCAGTTCTTC,CASSPKVPGLAGRNEQFF
TRBV29-1,many,NA,TRBJ2-5,TGCAGCGTTGAAGATCTCGGGAGAAAGACCCAGTACTTC,CSVEDLGRKTQYF
TRBV12-3/TRBV12-4,many,TRBD1,TRBJ2-6,TGTGCCAGCGAGGGGGCCCACATCTCTGGGGCCAACGTCCTGACTTTC,CASEGAHISGANVLTF
TRBV4-1,many,NA,TRBJ2-3,TGCGCCAGCAGCCAGGGAGGTTACACAGATACGCAGTATTTT,CASSQGGYTDTQYF
TRBV12-3/TRBV12-4,many,NA,TRBJ2-3,TGTGCCAGCAGTCCCAGGGGAGGGAGGTCCACAGATACGCAGTATTTT,CASSPRGGRSTDTQYF
TRBV27,many,NA,TRBJ1-1,TGTGCCAGCAGTTTCCCGGGGTCCAGGGAAGAAGCTTTCTTT,CASSFPGSREEAFF
TRBV7-2,many,TRBD2,TRBJ2-2,TGTGCCAGCAGACTCCTAGCGGGGGGGGTCGGGGAGCTGTTTTTT,CASRLLAGGVGELFF
TRBV6-6,many,TRBD2,TRBJ2-2,TGTGCCAGCAGTTACTCCCCACTAGCGGGGGGCGGGGAGCTGTTTTTT,CASSYSPLAGGGELFF
TRBV7-2,many,TRBD1,TRBJ2-2,TGTGCCAGCAGCCCTGGGACAGGGGTCACCGGGGAGCTGTTTTTT,CASSPGTGVTGELFF
TRBV5-1,many,NA,TRBJ1-3,TGCGCCTGCCCGGGGGGGCCCGGAGGCACCATATATTTT,CACPGGPGGTIYF
TRBV6-6,few,NA,TRBJ2-1,TGTGCCAGCAGTTATGTAGATGAGCAGTTCTTC,CASSYVDEQFF
TRBV24-1,many,TRBD2,TRBJ2-2,TGTGCCACCAGTGAAGCGGGGGTACTCACCGGGGAGCTGTTTTTT,CATSEAGVLTGELFF
TRBV7-8,many,TRBD2,TRBJ2-1,TGTGCCAGCAGCGGGTACACTAGCGGGGTCTACAATGAGCAGTTCTTC,CASSGYTSGVYNEQFF
TRBV6-5,many,NA,TRBJ2-1,TGTGCCAGCCACCCCGGGACGAACTCCTACAATGAGCAGTTCTTC,CASHPGTNSYNEQFF
TRBV7-2,NA,NA,TRBJ2-3,TGTGCCAGCAGCTTAATGGGGCGGGGCACAGATACGCAGTATTTT,CASSLMGRGTDTQYF
TRBV20-1,many,NA,TRBJ2-1,TGCAGTGCTTGGGTGGGCCCTCGAAGCCCGTTCTTC,CSAWVGPRSPFF
TRBV5-1,NA,NA,TRBJ2-1,TGCGCCAGCAGCTTGCGGCTCGCTGGACGGGGTGAGCAGTTCTTC,CASSLRLAGRGEQFF
TRBV12-3/TRBV12-4,many,NA,TRBJ1-1,TGTGCCAGCAGTCTAACAGGGATCACTGAAGCTTTCTTT,CASSLTGITEAFF
TRBV19,NA,TRBD2,TRBJ2-1,TGTGCCAGTAGTCCTCGGGGGGTCTCCTTTATTAACAATGAGCAGTTCTTC,CASSPRGVSFINNEQFF
TRBV5-4,NA,NA,TRBJ2-3,TGTGCCAGCAGCCCACCGCTAGCGAAGGGCGCAGATACGCAGTATTTT,CASSPPLAKGADTQYF
TRBV7-8,many,TRBD2,TRBJ2-5,TGTGCCAGCAGGCCGGGACAGGGCCTAGCGGGGGGCCGTGAGACCCAGTACTTC,CASRPGQGLAGGRETQYF
TRBV24-1,NA,NA,TRBJ2-3,TGTGCCACCAGTGATCCCCGGAACCCACAGCAGTATTTT,CATSDPRNPQQYF